The 8 T cell receptor beta chains below come from one sample, sequenced in a study of T cell responses to AZD1222 COVID-19 vaccine. Profiled with immunoSEQ multiplex PCR; TCRdb holds only in-frame clones, not every one. The top ten clones hold 9.4% of a sample with about 120,000 clones, 80% to 90% of them seen once. Sequenced material: peripheral blood, taken on day 0 of AZD1222 vaccination. These receptors all stem from an adult in good health.

V gene TRBV7-8 combines with J gene TRBJ2-7, with no clear D. Germline-derived CDR1 and CDR2 are SGHVS and FQNEAQ. CDR3 length: 15 amino acids. The V and J ends lost 1 base and 2 bases respectively, with 12 bases between them. The CDR3 sequence is CASSLGGRVAYEQYF. The CDR3 DNA sequence: TGTGCCAGCAGCTTAGGAGGTCGGGTCGCCTACGAGCAGTACTTC.

This chain joins TRBV19 and TRBJ2-7, with D maybe TRBD2 (6 bases). Between the trimmed V and J ends, which lost 0 bases and 7 bases, there was a span of 13 bases. CDR3 length: 14 amino acids. Germline-derived CDR1 and CDR2 are LNHDA and SQIVND (reference sequence). The CDR3 sequence is CASSIDGGAREQYF. CDR3 in DNA: TGTGCCAGTAGTATAGATGGCGGGGCAAGGGAGCAGTACTTC.

This clone came up once. The same CDR3 is also encoded by other DNA sequences in this sample. V gene TRBV7-9 combines with J gene TRBJ1-5; the D gene is possibly TRBD1 (5 bases). The CDR3 sequence is 15 residues long. V lost 1 base and J lost 1, with 8 bases in between. The germline gives CDR1 SEHNR, CDR2 FQNEAQ (reference sequence). CDR3 region: CASSLVGGSNQPQHF. DNA for the CDR3: TGTGCCAGCAGCTTAGTCGGGGGAAGCAATCAGCCCCAGCATTTT.

V is TRBV28 and J is TRBJ2-5, with D maybe TRBD1 (5 bases). In germline, CDR1 is MDHEN, CDR2 SYDVKM. V dropped 5 bases and J dropped 7 bases, with 14 bases sitting between them. The CDR3 extends over 13 amino acids. The CDR3 protein is CASSNDSPVTQYF. The CDR3 nucleotides read TGTGCCAGCAGTAACGACAGTCCGGTGACCCAGTACTTC. Based on the CDR3 plus reference TRBV28 and TRBJ2-5, the full variable domain is DVKVTQSSRYLVKRTGEKVFLECVQDMDHENMFWYRQDPGLGLRLIYFSYDVKMKEKGDIPEGYSVSREKKERFSLILESASTNQTSMYLCASSNDSPVTQYFGPGTRLLVL.

The chain couples TRBV10-3 to TRBJ1-3; TRBD1 matches at 12 bases. J gave up 2 bases and V 4 bases, and 12 bases lay outside the gene matches. In germline, CDR1 is ENHRY, CDR2 SYGVKD. CDR3 length: 19 amino acids. CDR3 amino acids: CAISGGTGGDSSPGNTIYF. Here the CDR3 DNA reads TGTGCCATCAGTGGAGGGACAGGGGGCGACTCGTCTCCTGGAAACACCATATATTTT.

This rearrangement joins TRBV19 to TRBJ1-5; D is ambiguous. The CDR3 is 16 residues long. Trimming took 3 bases from V and 0 from J, leaving 12 bases between them. Germline assignment: CDR1 LNHDA and CDR2 SQIVND (reference sequence). CDR3 residues: CASSMEGRASNQPQHF. DNA of the CDR3: TGTGCCAGTAGTATGGAGGGCCGGGCTAGCAATCAGCCCCAGCATTTT.

V usage is TRBV5-1 and J usage is TRBJ1-3; possible D gene TRBD1, 6 bases. Germline loops: CDR1 SGHRS, CDR2 YFSETQ. V lost 5 bases, J lost 0 bases, and 12 bases lay in between. The CDR3 length is 15 residues. For the CDR3, the DNA is TGCGCCAGCAGGCGGGACACGAGCTCTGGAAACACCATATATTTT. It encodes CASRRDTSSGNTIYF.

The chain carries TRBV5-4 and TRBJ2-2; 10 positions match TRBD1. J was trimmed by 5 bases and V by 7 bases; bases with no gene match: 5. The CDR3 covers 14 residues. Germline V gene sequence: CDR1 SGHNT, CDR2 YYREEE (reference sequence). The CDR3 region has the DNA TGTGCCAGCTCAGGACAGGGGGGGACCGGGGAGCTGTTTTTT. It encodes CASSGQGGTGELFF.